These 18 T cell receptor beta chains were sequenced from one sample in a study of cytotoxic CD8 clonotypes in ibrutinib-treated CLL. The table came from immunoSEQ multiplex PCR; TCRdb's copy has only in-frame clones and leaves some out. The sample carries about 160,000 clones, approximately 80% recorded once. The sample here was PBMCs, taken after 24 months of ibrutinib treatment. Receptors originate from a human donor with chronic lymphocytic leukemia.

This chain joins TRBV27 and TRBJ1-4; D is perhaps TRBD1 (6 bases). Trimming removed 6 bases at V and 8 bases at J, with 13 bases between. The CDR3 totals 13 residues. In germline, CDR1 is MNHEY, CDR2 SMNVEV (reference sequence). The CDR3 coding sequence is TGTGCCAGCAGCACCCTGAGGGGGGAAAAACTGTTTTTT. Encoded protein: CASSTLRGEKLFF.

V and J are TRBV7-9 and TRBJ1-1, with 7 bases lining up with TRBD1. In germline, CDR1 is SEHNR, CDR2 FQNEAQ (reference sequence). The CDR3 extends over 14 amino acids. With V trimmed by 5 bases and J by 0 bases, 3 bases remained unmatched. CDR3: CASSGGTVNTEAFF. The CDR3 DNA is TGTGCCAGCAGCGGCGGGACAGTGAACACTGAAGCTTTCTTT.

The rearrangement links TRBV6-5 to TRBJ2-2; D tentatively reads TRBD1 or TRBD2 (5 bases each). Germline V gene sequence: CDR1 MNHEY, CDR2 SVGAGI. The V end lost 2 bases, the J end lost 6 bases, and 7 bases lay between the germline ends. The length of the CDR3 is 13 residues. The CDR3 spells CASSYLGAGELFF. As DNA, the CDR3 is TGTGCCAGCAGTTACCTGGGGGCCGGGGAGCTGTTTTTT.

This chain links TRBV2 with TRBJ1-2; 9 bases map to TRBD1. CDR1 is SNHLY and CDR2 is FYNNEI in the germline V gene. Trimming cost V 9 bases and J 4 bases; bases outside gene matches: 6. This CDR3 comprises 13 residues. The DNA for the CDR3 is TGTGCCAGTTTGACAGGGGGAGGCTATGGCTACACCTTC. Translated: CASLTGGGYGYTF.

This chain links TRBV7-8 with TRBJ2-7; 7 bases match TRBD1. The CDR3 runs 18 residues. Germline V gene data show CDR1 as SGHVS and CDR2 as FQNEAQ. Trimming took 4 bases from V and 5 from J; bases not matched to a gene: 20. The CDR3 protein is CASSSEAQDRRKSNEQYF. CDR3 nucleotides: TGTGCCAGCAGCTCAGAGGCTCAGGACAGGCGCAAGTCCAACGAGCAGTACTTC.

The gene calls are TRBV6-1 and TRBJ2-3; 7 bases are shared with TRBD1. This CDR3 has 15 residues. V gave up 6 bases and J gave up 1 base; unmatched junction bases: 7. The V gene's germline CDR1 is MNHNS and CDR2 SASEGT. The CDR3 nucleotides are TGTGCCAGCAGCGAGGGACAGTCGGGCACAGATACGCAGTATTTT. This codes for CASSEGQSGTDTQYF.

The gene calls are TRBV7-9 and TRBJ1-4, with no clear D. The germline CDR1 and CDR2 sequences are SEHNR and FQNEAQ (reference sequence). The CDR3 runs to 15 residues. The ends were cut back, 1 base at V and 5 bases at J, with 11 bases in the middle. The CDR3 region has the DNA TGTGCCAGCAGCTTAGGGGGAGGGCTGAATGAAAAACTGTTTTTT. Its translation is CASSLGGGLNEKLFF.

This clone was seen only a few times. This rearrangement joins TRBV12-5 to TRBJ2-1; 9 nucleotides agree with TRBD1. There are 17 residues in the CDR3. The V gene's germline CDR1 is LGHNT and CDR2 FRNRAP. The junction had 10 bases not matched to a gene; V was cut back by 1 base and J by 6 bases. The CDR3 DNA sequence: TGTGCTAGTGGTTTGGCCCCACAGGGGGCTCGTTTCAATGAGCAGTTCTTC. This encodes CASGLAPQGARFNEQFF.

The V call is TRBV7-9, the J call TRBJ2-1, with 12 bases lining up with TRBD2. With V trimmed by 5 bases and J by 5 bases, 10 bases remained unmatched. This CDR3 is built from 17 residues. Germline V lookup: CDR1 SEHNR, CDR2 FQNEAQ (reference sequence). This CDR3 is CASSPRLAGAYNNEQFF. In DNA, the CDR3 is TGTGCCAGCAGCCCCAGACTAGCGGGAGCCTATAACAATGAGCAGTTCTTC.

This clone was recorded once. The chain has TRBV6-1 and TRBJ1-1; the D is unclear. Germline assignment: CDR1 MNHNS and CDR2 SASEGT. The CDR3 is made up of 15 amino acids. V was clipped by 6 bases and J by 0 bases, with 14 bases between them. The CDR3 sequence is CASRFEIRLNTEAFF. As DNA, the CDR3 is TGTGCCAGCAGATTCGAGATCCGCTTGAACACTGAAGCTTTCTTT.

This chain links TRBV7-9 with TRBJ1-1, with 7 positions matching TRBD1. Germline CDR1 SEHNR, CDR2 FQNEAQ (reference sequence). The CDR3 covers 15 residues. V lost 5 bases, J lost 5 bases, and 11 bases stayed unmatched. The CDR3 region is CASSADGYRGTEAFF. CDR3 coding DNA: TGTGCCAGCAGCGCCGACGGCTACAGGGGAACTGAAGCTTTCTTT.

V is TRBV30 and J is TRBJ2-7; D unclear. The CDR3 has 14 residues. From germline, CDR1 is GTSNPN and CDR2 SVGIG (reference sequence). The germline V and J ends were trimmed by 4 bases and 0 bases, with 13 bases remaining between them. The CDR3 region is CAWTRSPSSYEQYF. The CDR3 coding sequence is TGTGCCTGGACCCGTAGCCCGAGCTCCTACGAGCAGTACTTC. Together with reference TRBV30 and TRBJ2-7, the CDR3 gives the full variable domain: SQTIHQWPATLVQPVGSPLSLECTVEGTSNPNLYWYRQAAGRGLQLLFYSVGIGQISSEVPQNLSASRPQDRQFILSSKKLLLSDSGFYLCAWTRSPSSYEQYFGPGTRLTVT.

The chain uses TRBV7-9 and TRBJ1-4; no definite D call. V was cut by 1 base and J by 4 bases, with 7 bases left in between. This CDR3 contains 14 residues. In germline, CDR1 is SEHNR, CDR2 FQNEAQ (reference sequence). As DNA, the CDR3 is TGTGCCAGCAGCTTAGGAGATATTAATGAAAAACTGTTTTTT. It encodes CASSLGDINEKLFF.

The CDR3: CAWQENTEAFF. The CDR3, as DNA: TGTGCCTGGCAGGAGAACACTGAAGCTTTCTTT. This chain connects TRBV30 to TRBJ1-1; no firm D call. Germline CDR1 GTSNPN, CDR2 SVGIG (reference sequence). This CDR3 is built from 11 residues. V dropped 5 bases and J dropped 1 base, with 5 bases sitting between them.

The chain is built from TRBV11-1 and TRBJ2-3, with 12 bases fitting TRBD2. Germline CDR1 is SGHAT and CDR2 is FQDESV (reference sequence). J gave up 3 bases and V 1 base, and 11 bases lay outside the gene matches. The CDR3 consists of 19 residues. The CDR3 coding sequence is TGTGCCAGCAGCTTAGATTTACTAGCGGGAGGCGTTTCAACAGATACGCAGTATTTT. Translated, it gives CASSLDLLAGGVSTDTQYF.

This clone turned up a few times. V gene TRBV14 combines with J gene TRBJ2-7; tentatively, D is TRBD2 (6 bases). V lost 4 bases to trimming and J lost 4 bases, with 20 bases between them. Germline CDR1 and CDR2: SGHDN and FVKESK. CDR3 length: 16 amino acids. The CDR3 here is CASSPQAGGAGYEQYF. In DNA form, the CDR3 reads TGTGCCAGCAGCCCCCAGGCTGGCGGGGCTGGATACGAGCAGTACTTC. Combining the CDR3 with reference TRBV14 and TRBJ2-7 gives the whole variable domain EAGVTQFPSHSVIEKGQTVTLRCDPISGHDNLYWYRRVMGKEIKFLLHFVKESKQDESGMPNNRFLAERTGGTYSTLKVQPAELEDSGVYFCASSPQAGGAGYEQYFGPGTRLTVT.

The chain combines TRBV4-2 with TRBJ2-7, with D unclear. Trimming shortened V by 1 base and J by 3 bases, and 7 bases separated the two germline ends. Per germline, CDR1 LGHNA and CDR2 YNFKEQ. CDR3 size: 13 residues. The CDR3 spells CASSQVRDYEQYF. Here the CDR3 DNA reads TGTGCCAGCAGCCAAGTTAGGGACTACGAGCAGTACTTC.

The gene calls are TRBV7-8 and TRBJ2-5; 7 bases agree with TRBD2. The germline V gene encodes CDR1 SGHVS and CDR2 FQNEAQ. The ends lost 3 bases at V and 0 bases at J; junction bases unmatched: 4. The CDR3 totals 15 residues. This CDR3 is CASSFAGVNQETQYF. CDR3 nucleotide sequence: TGTGCCAGCAGCTTTGCGGGAGTAAACCAAGAGACCCAGTACTTC. The full variable domain, completed using reference TRBV7-8 and TRBJ2-5, is GAGVSQSPRYKVAKRGQDVALRCDPISGHVSLFWYQQALGQGPEFLTYFQNEAQLDKSGLPSDRFFAERPEGSVSTLKIQRTQQEDSAVYLCASSFAGVNQETQYFGPGTRLLVL.